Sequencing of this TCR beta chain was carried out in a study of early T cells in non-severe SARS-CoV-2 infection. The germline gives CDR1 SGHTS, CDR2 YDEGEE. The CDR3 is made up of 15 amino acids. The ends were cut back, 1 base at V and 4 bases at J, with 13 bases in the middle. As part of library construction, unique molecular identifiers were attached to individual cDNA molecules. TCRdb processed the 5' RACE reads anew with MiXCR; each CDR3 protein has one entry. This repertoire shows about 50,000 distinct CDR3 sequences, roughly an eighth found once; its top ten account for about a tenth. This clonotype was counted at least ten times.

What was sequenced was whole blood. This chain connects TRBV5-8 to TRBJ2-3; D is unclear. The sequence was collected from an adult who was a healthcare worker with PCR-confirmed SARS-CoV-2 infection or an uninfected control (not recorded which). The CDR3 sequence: CASSLMVVTADTQYF. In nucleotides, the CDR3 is TGTGCCAGCAGCTTGATGGTGGTAACCGCAGATACGCAGTATTTT.